A single T cell receptor beta chain is shown here with its context. What it binds is not known. These data belong to a study of breast tumors, draining lymph nodes, adjacent tissues. Regarding the study as a whole: Tumor TCR diversity was below lymph nodes but above nontumor tissue.

Axillary draining lymph nodes of breast cancer patients supplied the node samples. TCRdb recomputed calls from the multiplex PCR reads with MiXCR, one row per CDR3 protein. The sample holds under 150,000 distinct CDR3 sequences, about a fifth seen once. The clonotype was recovered from a female donor with breast cancer. Some clones in this sample may be carry-over from other donors' samples. Sequenced input: axillary lymph node tissue.

Here the CDR3 DNA reads TGTGCCAGCAGTGAATTTATGGAGCGGCTCACAGATACGCAGTATTTT. This encodes CASSEFMERLTDTQYF. The chain recombines TRBV6-1 with TRBJ2-3; maybe TRBD2 (5 bases). Trimming removed 2 bases from V and 2 bases from J, with 14 bases in between. CDR3 length equals 16 residues. CDR1 and CDR2 from the germline V gene are MNHNS and SASEGT.